A selection of T cell receptor beta chains follows, all from one sample in a study of blood T cells in healthy people across ages. One entry per CDR3 protein, called by TCRdb with MiXCR from the 5' RACE reads. The sample includes 540,000 or so distinct CDR3 sequences, around 24% of them seen just once. The sample was also reused in another study, on T cells of mothers and their children.

The specimen was blood. All receptors come from a boy aged 5-17 years in good health. CDR3s include the opening cysteine and the closing phenylalanine or tryptophan. A D gene is named only where the DNA matches it firmly. Size is omitted from some rows. Given values are once, few, many or a class for expanded clones.

TRBJ2-1	NA	TRBD1	TRBV7-9	TGTGCCAGCAGCTTTTACCCAGGGGGCAATGAGCAGTTCTTC	CASSFYPGGNEQFF
TRBJ1-4	NA	NA	TRBV7-8	TGTGCCAGCAGCTTCCTGGGGACTAATGAAAAACTGTTTTTT	CASSFLGTNEKLFF
TRBJ2-4	few	NA	TRBV20-1	TGCAGTGCTAGAGATTCGGGGACCACAAAAAACATTCAGTACTTC	CSARDSGTTKNIQYF
TRBJ1-1	NA	NA	TRBV27	TGTGCCAGCAGTTTTTCTGCGAACACTGAAGCTTTCTTT	CASSFSANTEAFF
TRBJ2-1	few	NA	TRBV7-9	TGTGCCAGCAGCTTAGGGGTTCTCAAGGGCGGCTCCTACAATGAGCAGTTCTTC	CASSLGVLKGGSYNEQFF
TRBJ1-2	few	TRBD1	TRBV20-1	TGCAGTGCTAGAGGGACAGGCGAGGCGTATGGCTACACCTTC	CSARGTGEAYGYTF
TRBJ2-5	NA	NA	TRBV6-1	TGTGCCAGCGCTAGCGCCGAGACCCAGTACTTC	CASASAETQYF
TRBJ1-4	NA	TRBD1	TRBV11-2	TGTGCCAGCAGCTTAGTGGCAGGGGGAGAAAAACTGTTTTTT	CASSLVAGGEKLFF
TRBJ2-5	NA	TRBD2	TRBV7-2	TGTGCCAGCAGCTCTCCACTAGCGGATCAAGAGACCCAGTACTTC	CASSSPLADQETQYF
TRBJ2-7	NA	NA	TRBV2	TGTGCCAGCAGAGTGGGGGAAAGATACGAGCAGTACTTC	CASRVGERYEQYF
TRBJ1-4	NA	NA	TRBV6-2/TRBV6-3	TGTGCCAGCAGTAACGCCCCCCAAACTAATGAAAAACTGTTTTTT	CASSNAPQTNEKLFF
TRBJ1-2	NA	NA	TRBV3-1	TGTGCCAGCAGCCAACCATGGACGTCCTCGGTCCGGATCGATGGCTACACCTTC	CASSQPWTSSVRIDGYTF
TRBJ2-7	many	TRBD2	TRBV3-1	TGTGCCAGCAGCCAAGTCCGGGAGGAGGGGCAGTACTTC	CASSQVREEGQYF
TRBJ2-5	NA	NA	TRBV4-3	TGCGCCAGCAGCCAAGATTTGACGACTTCCATCGGGACCCAGTACTTC	CASSQDLTTSIGTQYF
TRBJ2-1	few	TRBD1	TRBV24-1	TGTGCCACCAGCGAACCGGGGACAGGCAATGAGCAGTTCTTC	CATSEPGTGNEQFF
TRBJ1-3	few	TRBD1	TRBV9	TGTGCCAGCAGCCCTTGGACAGGAGTCTCTGGAAACACCATATATTTT	CASSPWTGVSGNTIYF
TRBJ2-5	NA	NA	TRBV6-2/TRBV6-3	TGTGCCAGCAGTGCCTCCCACAGGCCAGAGGAGACCCAGTACTTC	CASSASHRPEETQYF
TRBJ2-7	NA	TRBD1	TRBV15	TGTGCCACCAGCAGAATTACAGGGGGTCTCGACGAGCAGTACTTC	CATSRITGGLDEQYF
TRBJ1-4	NA	NA	TRBV14	TGTGCCAGCAGCCACACTCGCAGAGCTAGTGCAACTAATGAAAAACTGTTTTTT	CASSHTRRASATNEKLFF
TRBJ2-1	NA	NA	TRBV12-3/TRBV12-4	TGTGCCAGCAGTTTCTGGAGGGTAGGGTACAATGAGCAGTTCTTC	CASSFWRVGYNEQFF
TRBJ2-4	few	TRBD2	TRBV7-9	TGTGCCAGCAGTCTTACCCCCGGGACTACTGGCAAAAACATTCAGTACTTC	CASSLTPGTTGKNIQYF
TRBJ1-2	NA	NA	TRBV4-3	TGCGCCAGCAGCCAGCAGGGTATAGGCTATGGCTACACCTTC	CASSQQGIGYGYTF
TRBJ2-2	NA	TRBD1	TRBV5-1	TGCGCCAGCAGCCTACGGGACAGGGGAGGAGGTTTTGTCGCCGGGGAGCTGTTTTTT	CASSLRDRGGGFVAGELFF